The 25 T cell receptor beta chains reported below all come from one sample, sequenced in a study of T cell repertoires in cytomegalovirus infection. TCRdb re-derived calls from the reads in MiXCR, one entry per CDR3 protein. The data hold under 250,000 distinct CDR3 sequences, with about 12% observed a single time. Sequenced sample: PBMCs. The receptors originated from a human donor in good health (CMV status not recorded). Some clones in this sample may be carry-over from other donors' samples.

This clonotype was observed a few times. V and J are TRBV7-9 and TRBJ1-1; no firm D call. The V gene lost 1 base and the J gene lost 5 bases, with 8 bases spanning the gap. Germline-derived CDR1 and CDR2 are SEHNR and FQNEAQ (reference sequence). CDR3 size: 13 residues. DNA for the CDR3: TGTGCCAGCAGCTTAGATATAGGAACTGAAGCTTTCTTT. Protein product: CASSLDIGTEAFF.

Ten or more counts support this clonotype. CDR3 amino acids: CASSQWGQGYNEQFF. The CDR3 DNA follows: TGTGCCAGCAGTCAATGGGGACAAGGCTACAATGAGCAGTTCTTC. The J gene is TRBJ2-1, the V gene TRBV6-2 or TRBV6-3, with D maybe TRBD1 (6 bases). From germline, CDR1 is MNHEY and CDR2 SVGEGT. CDR3 length: 15 amino acids. The V and J ends lost 5 bases and 3 bases respectively, with 14 bases between them.

This clonotype turned up a few times. The chain joins TRBV20-1 to TRBJ2-5; D is perhaps TRBD1 or TRBD2 (6 bases each). Deletions cut 6 bases from V and 4 bases from J, with 18 bases between. The CDR3 covers 14 residues. The germline V gene has CDR1 DFQATT and CDR2 SNEGSKA (reference sequence). CDR3 nucleotides: TGCAGTGCCACGGACAGCGCAGCGGGAGAGACCCAGTACTTC. This gives the protein CSATDSAAGETQYF.

This clonotype was seen ten or more times. The chain recombines TRBV2 with TRBJ2-7; unclear D gene. V dropped 6 bases and J dropped 5 bases, with 14 bases sitting between them. Germline CDR1 SNHLY, CDR2 FYNNEI. This CDR3 contains 13 residues. The CDR3 spells CASRVLPPNEQYF. The CDR3 DNA reads as TGTGCCAGCAGGGTCCTTCCTCCTAACGAGCAGTACTTC.

This clonotype was counted only a few times. The chain joins TRBV9 to TRBJ1-1; D is ambiguous. V was cut by 4 bases and J by 1 base, with 8 bases left in between. The CDR3 is 13 residues long. Germline V gene sequence: CDR1 SGDLS, CDR2 YYNGEE. CDR3 in amino acids: CASSPRANTEAFF. CDR3 bases: TGTGCCAGCAGCCCGAGGGCGAACACTGAAGCTTTCTTT. The entire variable domain, with the rest obtained from reference TRBV9 and TRBJ1-1, is as follows: DSGVTQTPKHLITATGQRVTLRCSPRSGDLSVYWYQQSLDQGLQFLIQYYNGEERAKGNILERFSAQQFPDLHSELNLSSLELGDSALYFCASSPRANTEAFFGQGTRLTVV.

This clonotype showed up just a few times. The genes are TRBV14 and TRBJ2-1, with D perhaps assigned TRBD1 or TRBD2 (5 bases each). From germline, CDR1 is SGHDN and CDR2 FVKESK. The CDR3 runs to 14 residues. V lost 2 bases and J 8 bases, leaving 13 bases between the germline ends. CDR3 coding DNA: TGTGCCAGCAGCCAACCCAGGGAGCAGGATGAGCAGTTCTTC. The encoded protein is CASSQPREQDEQFF.

V and J are TRBV27 and TRBJ2-7; possibly TRBD2 for D (6 bases). CDR1 and CDR2 from the germline V gene are MNHEY and SMNVEV (reference sequence). The V end was cut by 6 bases, the J end by 2 bases, with 17 bases between. The CDR3 covers 15 residues. The CDR3 nucleotides read TGTGCCAGCAGGGGCGCGGGACTGGGAGCCTACGAGCAGTACTTC. It yields the protein CASRGAGLGAYEQYF.

In this sample, this clonotype turned up many times. The V gene is TRBV7-2, the J gene TRBJ1-5; no definite D call. The CDR3 spans 15 residues. Germline CDR1 is SGHTA and CDR2 is FQGNSA. Trimming took off 3 bases at V and 3 bases at J, with 12 bases between the two ends. The CDR3 nucleotides read TGTGCCAGCAGCTTGATCGTTGGGGTCAATCAGCCCCAGCATTTT. Amino acid sequence: CASSLIVGVNQPQHF.

This clonotype was picked up many times. The CDR3 DNA reads as TGTGCCATCGCTGCCGGGAACTACAATGAGCAGTTCTTC. Protein: CAIAAGNYNEQFF. The chain combines TRBV24-1 with TRBJ2-1; tentatively, D is TRBD2 (5 bases). Trimming shortened V by 11 bases and J by 3 bases, and 13 bases separated the two germline ends. The germline V gene has CDR1 KGHDR and CDR2 SFDVKD. The CDR3 spans 13 residues.

This clonotype has ten or more counts. The chain combines TRBV7-2 with TRBJ2-5; TRBD2 aligns across 11 bases. There are 19 residues in the CDR3. V lost 1 base and J lost 2; bases outside the gene matches: 12. Germline V gives CDR1 SGHTA, CDR2 FQGNSA. The chain's CDR3 is CASSLGVFRGTSGQETQYF. CDR3 sequence (DNA): TGTGCCAGCAGCTTAGGAGTCTTCCGGGGGACTAGCGGACAAGAGACCCAGTACTTC.

This clonotype was recorded at least ten times. The chain recombines TRBV19 with TRBJ1-5; 7 bases are a match to TRBD1. J was trimmed by 3 bases and V by 4 bases; bases with no gene match: 6. Germline lookup yields CDR1 LNHDA and CDR2 SQIVND (reference sequence). This CDR3 spans 15 amino acids. The chain's CDR3 is CASSNRGQNNQPQHF. The CDR3 DNA sequence: TGTGCCAGTAGTAATAGGGGGCAGAACAATCAGCCCCAGCATTTT.

This chain links TRBV6-6 with TRBJ1-3; perhaps TRBD1 as D (5 bases). From germline, CDR1 is MNHNY and CDR2 SVGAGI (reference sequence). The CDR3 is 16 residues long. Trimming took off 7 bases at V and 4 bases at J, with 20 bases between the two ends. In DNA, the CDR3 is TGTGCCAGCACCGAAAGGGGACCCTGGGAGGGAAACACCATATATTTT. It is translated as CASTERGPWEGNTIYF.

This clonotype was detected only a few times. The chain recombines TRBV5-6 with TRBJ2-7; tentative D call: TRBD1 (7 bases). V gave up 4 bases and J gave up 2 bases, with 16 bases separating them. The CDR3 is 15 amino acids. Germline values: CDR1 SGHDT, CDR2 YYEEEE. CDR3 amino acids: CASSPPEGATYEQYF. For the CDR3, the DNA is TGTGCCAGCAGCCCCCCGGAGGGGGCAACCTACGAGCAGTACTTC.

This clonotype was counted between two and nine times. V and J are TRBV20-1 and TRBJ2-2, with a tentative D call TRBD1 (5 bases). This CDR3 has 15 amino acids. The ends were cut back, 3 bases at V and 1 base at J, with 12 bases in the middle. Germline-derived CDR1 and CDR2 are DFQATT and SNEGSKA (reference sequence). CDR3 residues: CSARAGWGNTGELFF. In DNA, the CDR3 is TGCAGTGCTAGGGCAGGGTGGGGGAACACCGGGGAGCTGTTTTTT.

V usage is TRBV29-1 and J usage is TRBJ2-2; no reliable D call. The germline V gene has CDR1 SQVTM and CDR2 ANQGSEA. V was cut by 7 bases and J by 2 bases, with 14 bases left in between. The CDR3 covers 14 residues. CDR3 amino acids: CSAEAQINTGELFF. The CDR3 DNA reads TGCAGCGCCGAGGCGCAGATTAACACCGGGGAGCTGTTTTTT.

The chain recombines TRBV19 with TRBJ1-1, with TRBD1 matching 8 bases. Germline-derived CDR1 and CDR2 are LNHDA and SQIVND (reference sequence). Unmatched junction bases numbered 2, after V lost 4 bases and J lost 7 bases. The CDR3 sequence is 12 residues long. The CDR3 DNA reads TGTGCCAGTAGTACCGACAGGGGTGAAGCTTTCTTT. It codes for CASSTDRGEAFF.

The table lists this clonotype with many counts. The chain employs TRBV7-9 and TRBJ2-7; D is undetermined. The V end was cut by 1 base, the J end by 5 bases, with 9 bases between. The CDR3 has 13 amino acids. Germline CDR1 SEHNR, CDR2 FQNEAQ (reference sequence). Here the CDR3 DNA reads TGTGCCAGCAGCTTAGATCAAAAGAACGAGCAGTACTTC. It codes for CASSLDQKNEQYF.

This clonotype was seen ten or more times. This sequence joins TRBV7-9 and TRBJ2-1; either TRBD1 or TRBD2 may supply D (7 bases each). Germline V lookup: CDR1 SEHNR, CDR2 FQNEAQ (reference sequence). CDR3 length equals 18 residues. The germline V and J ends were trimmed by 2 bases and 0 bases, with 17 bases remaining between them. The CDR3 DNA sequence: TGTGCCAGCAGCTTATACCAGGGGGGGGCCAGCTCCTACAATGAGCAGTTCTTC. This gives the protein CASSLYQGGASSYNEQFF.

This clonotype was recorded a few times. V gene TRBV15 combines with J gene TRBJ1-2, with TRBD1 as a possible D gene (5 bases). Germline-derived CDR1 and CDR2 are LNHNV and YYDKDF (reference sequence). The CDR3 spans 13 residues. The ends were cut back, 5 bases at V and 8 bases at J, with 15 bases in the middle. The CDR3 DNA sequence: TGTGCCACCAGCCTTTTTCCGGGGCGAGGCTACACCTTC. It specifies CATSLFPGRGYTF.

This clonotype has ten or more counts. The chain has TRBV11-2 and TRBJ2-7, with 11 positions matching TRBD1. The CDR3 is made up of 16 amino acids. Trimming removed 5 bases from V and 2 bases from J; junction bases left unmatched: 8. Germline lookup yields CDR1 SGHAT and CDR2 FQNNGV. The CDR3 loop reads CASSPRGGQGAYEQYF. In DNA form, the CDR3 reads TGTGCCAGCAGCCCCCGAGGGGGACAGGGGGCCTACGAGCAGTACTTC.

This clonotype was detected ten times or more. The V call is TRBV6-6, the J call TRBJ2-3; 10 bases align to TRBD2. Looked up from germline, CDR1 is MNHNY and CDR2 is SVGAGI (reference sequence). The CDR3 is 16 residues long. The trim removed 10 bases at V and 4 bases at J, leaving 14 bases unmatched. The CDR3 region has the DNA TGTGCCACCCTACGTCGGCTAGCGGGGGCCCCAGATACGCAGTATTTT. This sequence encodes CATLRRLAGAPDTQYF.

This clonotype has ten or more counts. CDR3: CSAPGGGPTDTQYF. In DNA, the CDR3 is TGCAGTGCTCCGGGTGGCGGTCCCACAGATACGCAGTATTTT. This chain links TRBV20-1 with TRBJ2-3; D is unresolved. The V gene's germline CDR1 is DFQATT and CDR2 SNEGSKA (reference sequence). There are 14 residues in the CDR3. Trimming shortened V by 5 bases and J by 2 bases, and 14 bases separated the two germline ends.

This clonotype was observed a handful of times. This sequence joins TRBV30 and TRBJ2-7, with TRBD1 identical over 11 bases. This CDR3 is 15 amino acids long. Germline CDR1 GTSNPN, CDR2 SVGIG (reference sequence). V lost 2 bases and J lost 0; bases outside the gene matches: 3. The chain's CDR3 is CAWSPGQGASYEQYF. CDR3 sequence (DNA): TGTGCCTGGAGTCCCGGACAGGGGGCCTCCTACGAGCAGTACTTC.

Ten or more counts support this clonotype. The chain couples TRBV7-2 to TRBJ2-5; 10 bases agree with TRBD2. This CDR3 is built from 14 residues. Germline values: CDR1 SGHTA, CDR2 FQGNSA. With 5 bases clipped from V and 2 bases from J, the junction kept 2 bases outside the gene matches. The CDR3 loop reads CASSELAGQETQYF. CDR3 bases: TGTGCCAGCAGCGAACTAGCGGGACAAGAGACCCAGTACTTC.

Ten or more counts support this clonotype. This chain joins TRBV6-2 or TRBV6-3 and TRBJ2-1; TRBD2 matches at 11 bases. Germline CDR1 reads MNHEY; CDR2 reads SVGEGT. This CDR3 has 17 amino acids. Germline trimming cut 6 bases from V and 0 bases from J; bases unmatched to any gene: 7. CDR3 DNA: TGTGCCAGCAGACTAGCGGGGGTTTCGAGCTCCTACAATGAGCAGTTCTTC. This encodes CASRLAGVSSSYNEQFF.